This is a list of T cell receptor beta chains from one sample in a study of T cells in Graves' hyperthyroidism and ophthalmopathy. TCRdb re-called the multiplex PCR reads through MiXCR, storing one row per CDR3 protein. The top ten hold under 35% of the sample, which has about 640,000 distinct CDR3 sequences, 20% to 25% seen once. Sample: blood. These receptors all stem from a man younger than 40 with Graves' ophthalmopathy. The CDR3 runs from the conserved cysteine through the conserved F or W. D genes are given only for firm matches. Clone size is shown for a subset of rows, as once, few, many or a class of expanded clone.

>TRBJ2-6|TRBD2|17|few|TRBV18
TGTGCCAGCTCCCCGGGACTAGCGGCCTCTGGGGCCAACGTCCTGACTTTC
CASSPGLAASGANVLTF
>TRBJ2-4|TRBD2|18|-|TRBV5-1
TGCGCCAGCAGCTCACCCTCCGGGACTAGCGGGAGTCAAAACATTCAGTACTTC
CASSSPSGTSGSQNIQYF
>TRBJ2-7|TRBD1|14|few|TRBV6-1
TGTGCCAGCAGAACAGGGGGTGGACCTTACGAGCAGTACTTC
CASRTGGGPYEQYF
>TRBJ2-7|-|13|-|TRBV6-1
TGTGCCAGCAGTGCCGGCAAGCCCTACGAGCAGTACTTC
CASSAGKPYEQYF
>TRBJ1-5|-|15|few|TRBV4-1
TGCGCCAGCAGCCAAGATCGGGGCCTTAATCAGCCCCAGCATTTT
CASSQDRGLNQPQHF
>TRBJ2-5|-|15|-|TRBV9
TGTGCCACCAATTTAAGGGGCCTGTACCAAGAGACCCAGTACTTC
CATNLRGLYQETQYF
>TRBJ1-5|-|16|-|TRBV7-2
TGTGCCAGCAGCTTAGGAGGGGGTAGAGGCAATCAGCCCCAGCATTTT
CASSLGGGRGNQPQHF
>TRBJ1-2|-|10|-|TRBV30
TGTGCCTGCTCCCGGGACGACTACACCTTC
CACSRDDYTF
>TRBJ2-1|-|15|many|TRBV20-1
TGCAGTGCCAGTAGGGGCATGGGAGATGGGGATGAGCAGTTCTTC
CSASRGMGDGDEQFF
>TRBJ2-7|TRBD1|13|-|TRBV20-1
TGCAGTGCTAGCAGACAGGGAATCTACGAGCAGTACTTC
CSASRQGIYEQYF
>TRBJ1-1|-|13|many|TRBV27
TGTGCCAGCAGTTCAGTTATGAACACTGAAGCTTTCTTT
CASSSVMNTEAFF
>TRBJ2-3|TRBD2|17|-|TRBV11-2
TGTGCCAGCAACTCTTGGACTAGCGGGAGCGGGTCAGATACGCAGTATTTT
CASNSWTSGSGSDTQYF
>TRBJ2-3|TRBD2|17|-|TRBV28
TGTGCCAGCAGTTCCCCCAGCGGGAAGTTGATCACAGATACGCAGTATTTT
CASSSPSGKLITDTQYF
>TRBJ2-5|-|12|once|TRBV5-6
TGTGCCAGCAGCGGGGACGCTGAGACCCAGTACTTC
CASSGDAETQYF
>TRBJ2-2|-|13|-|TRBV19
TGTGCCAGTACAAAAAGGGGAGCCGGGGAGCTGTTTTTT
CASTKRGAGELFF
>TRBJ1-5|TRBD1|15|-|TRBV3-1
TGTGCCAGCAGCCGCGGACAGGGCTACAATCGGCCCCAGCATTTT
CASSRGQGYNRPQHF
>TRBJ1-6|-|14|-|TRBV28
TGTGCCAGCCGAGGGGGCTCCTATAATTCACCCCTCCACTTT
CASRGGSYNSPLHF
>TRBJ1-1|-|12|-|TRBV20-1
TGCAGTGCCGGACGGATAAACACTGAAGCTTTCTTT
CSAGRINTEAFF
>TRBJ2-7|TRBD1|14|-|TRBV19
TGTGCCAGTAGTACGGGACAGTTCTCCTACGAGCAGTACTTC
CASSTGQFSYEQYF
>TRBJ1-5|TRBD1|14|many|TRBV28
TGTGCCAGCATATCGGGACAGGGCTATCAGCCCCAGCATTTT
CASISGQGYQPQHF
>TRBJ1-4|TRBD1|16|-|TRBV19
TGTGCCAGTGACAGGGGTGGCACAACAACTAATGAAAAACTGTTTTTT
CASDRGGTTTNEKLFF
>TRBJ2-1|-|14|-|TRBV11-2
TGTGCCAGCAGCCGAGGGGGACTAATCAATGAGCAGTTCTTC
CASSRGGLINEQFF
>TRBJ2-3|-|16|many|TRBV28
TGTGCCAGCAGTCCTCCGACCGGGACCGGCACAGATACGCAGTATTTT
CASSPPTGTGTDTQYF
>TRBJ2-5|TRBD1|15|many|TRBV9
TGTGCCAGCAGCCCCCTCCCGGGACAGCAAGAGACCCAGTACTTC
CASSPLPGQQETQYF
>TRBJ1-2|-|13|-|TRBV27
TGTGCCAGCACGTTAGGACCTAACTATGGCTACACCTTC
CASTLGPNYGYTF
>TRBJ2-2|-|13|-|TRBV7-7
TGTGCTAGCAGCTCGTTAGTTCACGGGGAGCTGTTTTTT
CASSSLVHGELFF
>TRBJ2-3|-|14|few|TRBV9
TGTGCCAGCAGCGCCGAGGGGGAATTGGATACGCAGTATTTT
CASSAEGELDTQYF
>TRBJ2-2|-|13|many|TRBV11-3
TGTGCCAGCAGCTTCGTAGGCGCCGGGGAGCTGTTTTTT
CASSFVGAGELFF
>TRBJ1-6|TRBD1|19|few|TRBV5-1
TGCGCCAGCAGCCCCGGACAGGACTTCTTGAGCTCCTATAATTCACCCCTCCACTTT
CASSPGQDFLSSYNSPLHF
>TRBJ2-3|-|16|few|TRBV10-3
TGTGCCATCAATAGGGCCCTCGGGGCAAGCACAGATACGCAGTATTTT
CAINRALGASTDTQYF
>TRBJ1-2|-|16|-|TRBV10-3
TGTGCCATCAACGAGCGGCAGGGCCGACAAGGAGGCGGCTACACCTTC
CAINERQGRQGGGYTF
>TRBJ2-1|-|14|-|TRBV19
TGTGCCAGTAGGGACTCCAGAAGGACTAATGAGCAGTTCTTC
CASRDSRRTNEQFF
>TRBJ2-1|TRBD2|15|-|TRBV12-3/TRBV12-4
TGTGCCAGCAGGACTCTAGCGGGGCTCTACAATGAGCAGTTCTTC
CASRTLAGLYNEQFF
>TRBJ2-7|TRBD2|17|many|TRBV13
TGTGCCAGCAGCTCGGAGGCCCGACTAGCGGGAAATTACGAGCAGTACTTC
CASSSEARLAGNYEQYF
>TRBJ2-7|TRBD2|15|few|TRBV20-1
TGCAGTGCTCCGAGAGCCGGGGGGAGGTCCTACGAGCAGTACTTC
CSAPRAGGRSYEQYF
>TRBJ1-1|-|13|-|TRBV11-2
TGTGCCAGCAGCTTCATAGAGAACACTGAAGCTTTCTTT
CASSFIENTEAFF
>TRBJ1-2|TRBD1|12|-|TRBV20-1
TGCAGGACAGGGGCGGATAACTATGGCTACACCTTC
CRTGADNYGYTF
>TRBJ1-2|-|13|once|TRBV9
TGTGCCAGCAGCGGCCGCGGGATAGCTGGCTACACCTTC
CASSGRGIAGYTF
>TRBJ1-5|TRBD1|12|few|TRBV24-1
TGTGCCACCAGTGATGGGACAGGGGAAGGACATTTT
CATSDGTGEGHF
>TRBJ2-1|-|15|-|TRBV2
TGTGCCAGCAGTGAAGGCAGCGACTTCTACAATGAGCAGTTCTTC
CASSEGSDFYNEQFF
>TRBJ1-1|TRBD1|15|-|TRBV11-2
TGTGCCAGCAGCCCAGGGGGTGGAACGAACACTGAAGCTTTCTTT
CASSPGGGTNTEAFF
>TRBJ1-2|-|14|few|TRBV7-2
TGTGCCAGCAGCCTACAGTCGGTGCGGGATGGCTACACCTTC
CASSLQSVRDGYTF
>TRBJ1-2|-|14|-|TRBV6-5
TGTGCCAGCAGTTACTCGCCCGACGCCTACGGCTACACCTTC
CASSYSPDAYGYTF
>TRBJ2-5|-|13|many|TRBV18
TGTGCCAGCTCACCAGGGGACGGGGAGACCCAGTACTTC
CASSPGDGETQYF
>TRBJ2-7|-|13|many|TRBV18
TGTGCCAGCTCATCGTACAGGGATTACGAGCAGTACTTC
CASSSYRDYEQYF
>TRBJ1-2|TRBD1|13|many|TRBV7-2
TGTGCCAGCAGCTCGAATTACAGGGGTGGCTACACCTTC
CASSSNYRGGYTF
>TRBJ2-1|-|14|many|TRBV3-1
TGTGCCAGCAGCCAAGAATTACGGTACAATGAGCAGTTCTTC
CASSQELRYNEQFF
>TRBJ2-5|-|14|many|TRBV7-6
TGTGCCAGCAGCTACGAGGGAGTTTCGGAGACCCAGTACTTC
CASSYEGVSETQYF
>TRBJ1-2|TRBD1|13|many|TRBV27
TGTGCCAGCAGTTGGCAGGGGGGCTATGGCTACACCTTC
CASSWQGGYGYTF
>TRBJ1-5|-|14|few|TRBV6-1
TGTGCCAGCGTTTTGGTGGGGAGCAATCAGCCCCAGCATTTT
CASVLVGSNQPQHF
>TRBJ2-3|TRBD2|15|-|TRBV6-2/TRBV6-3
TGTGCCAGCAGACCGCTAGCGGGAGTAGCAGATACGCAGTATTTT
CASRPLAGVADTQYF
>TRBJ1-1|TRBD1|13|many|TRBV28
TGTGCCAGCAGTTACAGGGGGAGGGTAGAGGCTTTCTTT
CASSYRGRVEAFF
>TRBJ1-1|-|13|few|TRBV3-1
TGTGCCAGCAGCCGTCTATTGGGCACTGAAGCTTTCTTT
CASSRLLGTEAFF